Reported below is one T cell receptor beta chain. The antigen is unknown. One base away lies a much larger clone, so this may be a sequencing read error. Sample-barcoded 5' priming and a J-beta primer mix drove a second PCR of roughly 6 to 12 cycles. TCRdb processed the 5' RACE reads anew with MiXCR; each CDR3 protein has one entry. The table records hundreds of thousands of distinct CDR3 sequences, 44% of them present only once. This entry comes from a study of blood T cells in healthy people across ages. Study conclusions and caveats: Considered underestimates were the diversity estimates obtained from one million T cells.

This clonotype originated in a man between 60 and 75 years old in good health. Specimen: blood.

The CDR3 is CASSLGQGIDEQFF. The CDR3 DNA sequence: TGCGCCAGCAGCTTAGGACAGGGGATCGACGAGCAGTTCTTC. V and J are TRBV5-1 and TRBJ2-1; TRBD1 agrees at 9 bases. V lost 2 bases, J lost 10 bases, and 7 bases stayed unmatched. The CDR3 totals 14 residues. Germline-derived CDR1 and CDR2 are SGHRS and YFSETQ.